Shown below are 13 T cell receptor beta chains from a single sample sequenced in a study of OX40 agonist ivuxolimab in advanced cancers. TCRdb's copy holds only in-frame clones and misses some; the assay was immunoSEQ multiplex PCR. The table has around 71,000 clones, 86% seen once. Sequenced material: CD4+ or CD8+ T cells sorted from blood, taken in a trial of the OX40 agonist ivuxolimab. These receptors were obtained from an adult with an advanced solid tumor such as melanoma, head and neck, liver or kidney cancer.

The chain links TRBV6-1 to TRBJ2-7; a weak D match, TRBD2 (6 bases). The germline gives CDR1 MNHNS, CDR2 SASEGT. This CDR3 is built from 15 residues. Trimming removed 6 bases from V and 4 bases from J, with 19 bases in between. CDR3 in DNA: TGTGCCAGCAGGGAGGGACCTCAAGACCTTTACGAGCAGTACTTC. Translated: CASREGPQDLYEQYF.

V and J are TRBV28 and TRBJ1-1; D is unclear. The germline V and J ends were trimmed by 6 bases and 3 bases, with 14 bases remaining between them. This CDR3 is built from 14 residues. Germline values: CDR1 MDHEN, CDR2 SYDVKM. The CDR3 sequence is CASSMGSGYTEAFF. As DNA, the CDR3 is TGTGCCAGCAGCATGGGGTCTGGGTACACTGAAGCTTTCTTT. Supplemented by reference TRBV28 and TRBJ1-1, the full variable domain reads DVKVTQSSRYLVKRTGEKVFLECVQDMDHENMFWYRQDPGLGLRLIYFSYDVKMKEKGDIPEGYSVSREKKERFSLILESASTNQTSMYLCASSMGSGYTEAFFGQGTRLTVV.

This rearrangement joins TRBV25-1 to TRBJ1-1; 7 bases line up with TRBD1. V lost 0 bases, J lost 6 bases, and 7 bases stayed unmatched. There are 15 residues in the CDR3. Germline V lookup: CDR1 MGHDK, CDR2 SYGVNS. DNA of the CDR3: TGTGCCAGCAGTGAATATTCGGACAGGCGTCCTGAAGCTTTCTTT. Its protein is CASSEYSDRRPEAFF.

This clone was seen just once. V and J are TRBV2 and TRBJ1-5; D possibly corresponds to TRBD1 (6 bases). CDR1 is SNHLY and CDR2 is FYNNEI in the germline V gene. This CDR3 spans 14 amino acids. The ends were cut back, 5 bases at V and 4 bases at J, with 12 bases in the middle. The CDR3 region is CASSINRENQPQHF. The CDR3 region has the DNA TGTGCCAGCAGTATTAACAGGGAGAATCAGCCCCAGCATTTT.

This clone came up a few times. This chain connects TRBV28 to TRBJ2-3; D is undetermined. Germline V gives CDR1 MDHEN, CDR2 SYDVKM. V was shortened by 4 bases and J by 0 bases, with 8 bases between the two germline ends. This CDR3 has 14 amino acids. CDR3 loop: CASSSPPSTDTQYF. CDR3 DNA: TGTGCCAGCAGTTCCCCGCCTAGCACAGATACGCAGTATTTT.

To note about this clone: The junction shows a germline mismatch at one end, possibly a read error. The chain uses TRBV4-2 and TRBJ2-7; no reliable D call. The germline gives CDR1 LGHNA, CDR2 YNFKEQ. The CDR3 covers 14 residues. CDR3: CASSQDHETYQQYF. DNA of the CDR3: TGTGCCAGCAGCCAAGACCACGAAACCTACCAGCAGTACTTC.

The CDR3 DNA sequence: TGTGCCAGCAGCCCTCAGGGGTACTTCACAGATACGCAGTATTTT. Translation gives CASSPQGYFTDTQYF. V gene TRBV7-2 combines with J gene TRBJ2-3, with D possibly matching TRBD1 (6 bases). The germline V and J ends were trimmed by 5 bases and 2 bases, with 14 bases remaining between them. CDR1 is SGHTA and CDR2 is FQGNSA in the germline V gene. This CDR3 comprises 15 residues.

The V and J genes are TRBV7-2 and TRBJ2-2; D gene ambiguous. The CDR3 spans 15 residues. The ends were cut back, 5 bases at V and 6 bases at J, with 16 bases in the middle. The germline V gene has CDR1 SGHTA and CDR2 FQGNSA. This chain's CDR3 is CASSARLGGAGELFF. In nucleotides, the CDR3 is TGTGCCAGCAGCGCCCGGTTGGGTGGCGCCGGGGAGCTGTTTTTT.

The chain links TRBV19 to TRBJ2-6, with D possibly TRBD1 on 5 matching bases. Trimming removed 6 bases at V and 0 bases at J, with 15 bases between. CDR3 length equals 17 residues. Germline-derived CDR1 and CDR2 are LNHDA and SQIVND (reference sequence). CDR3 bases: TGTGCCAGTAGGGATGGGGCTTCCGTCTCTGGGGCCAACGTCCTGACTTTC. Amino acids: CASRDGASVSGANVLTF.

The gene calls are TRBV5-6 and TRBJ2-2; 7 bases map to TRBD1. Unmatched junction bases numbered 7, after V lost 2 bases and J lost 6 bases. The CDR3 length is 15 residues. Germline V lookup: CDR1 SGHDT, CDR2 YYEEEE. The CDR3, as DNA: TGTGCCAGCAGCTTCTCGACAGGGTATCCCGGGGAGCTGTTTTTT. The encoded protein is CASSFSTGYPGELFF. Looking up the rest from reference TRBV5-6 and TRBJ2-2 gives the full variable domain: DAGVTQSPTHLIKTRGQQVTLRCSPKSGHDTVSWYQQALGQGPQFIFQYYEEEERQRGNFPDRFSGHQFPNYSSELNVNALLLGDSALYLCASSFSTGYPGELFFGEGSRLTVL.

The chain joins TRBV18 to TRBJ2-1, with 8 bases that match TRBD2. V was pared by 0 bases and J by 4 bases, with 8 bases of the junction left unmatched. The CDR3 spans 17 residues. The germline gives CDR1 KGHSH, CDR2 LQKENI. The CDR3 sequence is CASSPPEKAGVYNEQFF. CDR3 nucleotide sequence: TGTGCCAGCTCACCACCGGAGAAAGCGGGAGTTTACAATGAGCAGTTCTTC.

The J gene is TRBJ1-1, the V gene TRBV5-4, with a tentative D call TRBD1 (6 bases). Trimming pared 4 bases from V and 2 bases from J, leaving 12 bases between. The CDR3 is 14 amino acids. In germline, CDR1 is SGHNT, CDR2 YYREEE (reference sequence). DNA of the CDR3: TGTGCCAGCAGCAACCGGGACACTAACACTGAAGCTTTCTTT. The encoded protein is CASSNRDTNTEAFF.

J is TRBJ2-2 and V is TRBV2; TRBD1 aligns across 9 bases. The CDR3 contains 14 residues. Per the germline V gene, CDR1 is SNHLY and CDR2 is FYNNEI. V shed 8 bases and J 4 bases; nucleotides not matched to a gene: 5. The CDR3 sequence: CASHRTGATGELFF. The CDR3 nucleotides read TGTGCCAGCCACAGGACAGGGGCCACCGGGGAGCTGTTTTTT.